This T cell receptor beta chain was captured by sequencing in a study of human T cells and chemical hapten exposure. Study details: Patients received weekly diphenylcyclopropenone doses to the scalp throughout the roughly 26-week study.

This clonotype was seen many times. Germline V gene sequence: CDR1 SGHRS, CDR2 YFSETQ. This CDR3 is built from 16 residues. J lost 2 bases, V lost 0 bases, and 6 bases had no gene match. Time point denoted: pre-sensitization, week 0. Treatment of the sample: therapeutic diphenylcyclopropenone sensitization with weekly scalp DPC. Sequencing started from total RNA isolated from unfractionated whole blood. TCRdb independently ran MiXCR on the RACE reads; one entry per CDR3 protein. The sample has more than 300,000 distinct CDR3 sequences, 5.5% seen once. The specimen comprised whole blood, sampled in connection with sensitization to the hapten diphenylcyclopropenone (DPC). This TCR came from a woman between 18 and 29 years old with alopecia areata. Some clones in this sample may be carry-over from other donors' samples. The V and J genes are TRBV5-1 and TRBJ2-3, with 7 bases matching TRBD2. The CDR3 protein is CASSLGASGNTDTQYF. As DNA, the CDR3 is TGCGCCAGCAGCTTGGGGGCTAGCGGAAACACAGATACGCAGTATTTT.